One and the same sample provided the 8 T cell receptor beta chains below, sequenced in a study of T cells after yellow fever vaccination. MiXCR, run by TCRdb on the 5' RACE reads, gives a single entry per CDR3 protein. The sample yields some 120,000 distinct CDR3 sequences, about 15% seen once. The starting material was CD8+ T cells sorted from PBMCs, obtained 5 days after the yellow fever booster vaccination. Source of these receptors: a man in his late teens or twenties who received the YFV17D yellow fever vaccine.

This clonotype has a handful of counts. The genes are TRBV5-1 and TRBJ2-3; D not resolved. Germline-derived CDR1 and CDR2 are SGHRS and YFSETQ. V was clipped by 0 bases and J by 5 bases, with 10 bases between them. The CDR3 is 14 residues long. Here the CDR3 DNA reads TGCGCCAGCAGCTTGGAGGCTAACAAAGATACGCAGTATTTT. This sequence encodes CASSLEANKDTQYF.

The chain couples TRBV7-2 to TRBJ2-7; perhaps TRBD2 as D (5 bases). This CDR3 is 15 amino acids long. Germline V gene lookup returns CDR1 SGHTA and CDR2 FQGNSA. The ends were cut back, 5 bases at V and 0 bases at J, with 14 bases in the middle. CDR3 sequence reads: CASSLSPTSSYEQYV. Written as DNA, the CDR3 is TGTGCCAGCAGCCTGAGTCCAACTAGCTCCTACGAGCAGTACGTC.

V and J are TRBV7-9 and TRBJ2-2; 7 positions agree with TRBD1. The CDR3 loop spans 16 amino acids. With 5 bases clipped from V and 6 bases from J, the junction kept 12 bases outside the gene matches. Germline-derived CDR1 and CDR2 are SEHNR and FQNEAQ (reference sequence). The CDR3 nucleotides read TGTGCCAGCAGCCTGACGACAGGGATTTTCGCCGGGGAGCTGTTTTTT. Translated, it gives CASSLTTGIFAGELFF.

This clonotype came up a few times. The V call is TRBV4-2, the J call TRBJ2-7, with 11 bases lining up with TRBD2. Trimming at V came to 3 bases and at J to 1 base, leaving 11 bases not matched to a gene. Germline-derived CDR1 and CDR2 are LGHNA and YNFKEQ. CDR3 size: 18 residues. The CDR3 coding sequence is TGTGCCAGCAGCCAGGATTACCACGGGACTAGCGGTTCCTACGAGCAGTACTTC. It encodes CASSQDYHGTSGSYEQYF.

This clonotype has only a few counts. The CDR3 reads CASSHRQVSNQPQHF. In nucleotides, the CDR3 is TGCGCCAGCAGCCACCGACAGGTTAGCAATCAGCCCCAGCATTTT. This chain uses TRBV4-1 with TRBJ1-5; D is possibly TRBD1 (6 bases). CDR1 is MGHRA, CDR2 YSYEKL, per germline. Trimming left V 3 bases short and J 0 bases short, with 9 bases between. CDR3 length equals 15 residues.

The rearrangement uses TRBV27 and TRBJ2-7, with 11 bases matching TRBD1. The V and J ends lost 4 bases and 4 bases, in that order; junction bases with no gene match: 6. The CDR3 sequence is 15 residues long. CDR1 is MNHEY, CDR2 SMNVEV, per germline (reference sequence). In DNA, the CDR3 is TGTGCCAGCAGTTCGGGACAGGGGGTTATGTACGAGCAGTACTTC. This gives the protein CASSSGQGVMYEQYF.

V is TRBV5-6 and J is TRBJ2-7; 7 bases match TRBD1. Germline assignment: CDR1 SGHDT and CDR2 YYEEEE. The J segment lost 0 bases and the V segment lost 4 bases, leaving 7 bases of the junction unmatched. The CDR3 runs to 15 residues. CDR3 loop: CASSTAGTVSYEQYV. As DNA, the CDR3 is TGTGCCAGCAGCACCGCCGGGACAGTCTCCTACGAGCAGTACGTC.

The rearrangement links TRBV29-1 to TRBJ2-6; no firm D call. The CDR3 is 13 amino acids. The ends were cut back, 3 bases at V and 4 bases at J, with 7 bases in the middle. The germline gives CDR1 SQVTM, CDR2 ANQGSEA. CDR3 loop: CSVDPTGANVLTF. CDR3 nucleotides: TGCAGCGTTGACCCAACGGGGGCCAACGTCCTGACTTTC.